The next 10 T cell receptor beta chains were all read from a single sample in a study of blood T cell repertoires in COVID-19. The repertoire was sequenced with immunoSEQ multiplex PCR; TCRdb's copy has only in-frame clones and lacks some. The sample records about 64,000 clones, less than 80% being singletons. Input material: peripheral blood. The receptors here all came from a human donor in a cohort sampled during active COVID-19.

This clone was seen only a few times. This chain connects TRBV24-1 to TRBJ1-5; D is uncertain. Germline V gene data show CDR1 as KGHDR and CDR2 as SFDVKD. The CDR3 runs to 12 residues. V was clipped by 4 bases and J by 4 bases, with 4 bases between them. The CDR3 protein is CATSDLNQPQHF. As DNA, the CDR3 is TGTGCCACCAGTGACCTTAATCAGCCCCAGCATTTT.

This chain's CDR3 is CASSEEARSDTQYF. The CDR3 nucleotides read TGTGCCAGCAGTGAAGAGGCTAGATCAGATACGCAGTATTTT. J is TRBJ2-3 and V is TRBV6-1, with D unresolved. CDR1 is MNHNS, CDR2 SASEGT, per germline. Deletions cut 1 base from V and 4 bases from J, with 9 bases between. This CDR3 contains 14 residues.

The chain combines TRBV14 with TRBJ2-5, with 9 bases matching TRBD2. The CDR3 is 15 residues long. Germline CDR1 reads SGHDN; CDR2 reads FVKESK. With 4 bases clipped from V and 5 bases from J, the junction kept 8 bases outside the gene matches. DNA of the CDR3: TGTGCCAGCAGCCCCCGGCTAGCGGGGAAGGAGACCCAGTACTTC. Protein sequence: CASSPRLAGKETQYF.

The V gene is TRBV19, the J gene TRBJ2-2, with a possible D match to TRBD1 (6 bases). V was cut by 4 bases and J by 0 bases, with 12 bases left in between. The CDR3 runs 16 residues. CDR1 and CDR2 from the germline V gene are LNHDA and SQIVND (reference sequence). For the CDR3, the DNA is TGTGCCAGTAGTAGCTTCGGGACAACGAACACCGGGGAGCTGTTTTTT. It specifies CASSSFGTTNTGELFF.

This chain uses TRBV5-6 with TRBJ2-7; D is possibly TRBD2 (6 bases). The V end lost 4 bases, the J end lost 0 bases, and 14 bases lay between the germline ends. The CDR3 has 15 amino acids. CDR1 is SGHDT and CDR2 is YYEEEE in the germline V gene. The CDR3 reads CASSRTGSGSYEQYF. The DNA for the CDR3 is TGTGCCAGCAGCCGGACTGGTAGCGGCTCCTACGAGCAGTACTTC.

The V gene is TRBV4-1, the J gene TRBJ2-2, with D possibly being TRBD1 (6 bases). The CDR3 loop spans 15 amino acids. Germline-derived CDR1 and CDR2 are MGHRA and YSYEKL. V dropped 7 bases and J dropped 3 bases, with 15 bases sitting between them. The CDR3 sequence is CASTIAGAYTGELFF. The CDR3 bases are TGCGCCAGCACCATCGCAGGGGCCTACACCGGGGAGCTGTTTTTT.

J is TRBJ2-7 and V is TRBV4-1; TRBD2 aligns across 11 bases. V shed 1 base, J shed 0 bases, and the junction held 8 bases outside the gene matches. The CDR3 runs to 18 residues. Germline CDR1 and CDR2: MGHRA and YSYEKL. The CDR3 DNA sequence: TGCGCCAGCAGCCAAGGCCTAGCGGGAGGACCCAGCTCCTACGAGCAGTACTTC. Amino acid sequence: CASSQGLAGGPSSYEQYF.

This chain's CDR3 is CASSPGGIPNTGELFF. DNA of the CDR3: TGTGCCAGCTCACCGGGGGGAATACCGAACACCGGGGAGCTGTTTTTT. The chain is built from TRBV18 and TRBJ2-2; tentative D call: TRBD2 (6 bases). With 3 bases removed from V and 0 bases from J, the gap between germline ends came to 11 bases. From germline, CDR1 is KGHSH and CDR2 LQKENI. This CDR3 comprises 16 residues.

The chain combines TRBV7-2 with TRBJ1-1; tentative D call: TRBD1 (5 bases). The CDR3 is made up of 16 amino acids. V was cut by 5 bases and J by 2 bases, with 18 bases left in between. From germline, CDR1 is SGHTA and CDR2 FQGNSA. The CDR3 here is CASSPQRGKVNTEAFF. CDR3 in DNA: TGTGCCAGCAGCCCACAGCGGGGCAAGGTTAACACTGAAGCTTTCTTT. Using reference TRBV7-2 and TRBJ1-1 for the parts outside the CDR3, the full variable domain is GAGVSQSPSNKVTEKGKDVELRCDPISGHTALYWYRQSLGQGLEFLIYFQGNSAPDKSGLPSDRFSAERTGGSVSTLTIQRTQQEDSAVYLCASSPQRGKVNTEAFFGQGTRLTVV.

This chain connects TRBV6-2 or TRBV6-3 to TRBJ2-1; unclear D gene. Germline lookup yields CDR1 MNHEY and CDR2 SVGEGT. This CDR3 contains 14 residues. Trimming removed 4 bases at V and 6 bases at J, with 13 bases between. CDR3 nucleotides: TGTGCCAGCAGTTTTACTGGCAGACTCAATGAGCAGTTCTTC. The encoded protein is CASSFTGRLNEQFF.